This T cell receptor beta chain was captured by sequencing in a study of blood T cell repertoires in COVID-19. The wider study: Donors in the United States, Italy and Spain gave samples during acute or convalescent COVID-19. In each case, the material was cDNA or gDNA derived from T cells, B-cell-depleted T cells, or PBMCs.

Authors' processing steps: Nucleated cell counts were estimated from reference gene primer amplification. Clones were sequenced by immunoSEQ multiplex PCR, and TCRdb holds only the in-frame ones, with some missing. V, J and clone size were drawn from that table, and D and trimming were deduced from the DNA. The repertoire consists of 200,000 to 300,000 clones, with 88% occurring once and the leading ten covering 0.8%. Per the germline V gene, CDR1 is LNHNV and CDR2 is YYDKDF (reference sequence). The CDR3 covers 16 residues. Losses at the gene ends were 5 bases for V and 6 bases for J; bases not matched to a gene: 6.

The sequenced sample consisted of peripheral blood. The TCR originated in a woman in her 30s with acute or convalescent COVID-19. V usage is TRBV15 and J usage is TRBJ2-3; 15 bases agree with TRBD2. CDR3: CATSGGLAGGRDTQYF. The CDR3 nucleotides read TGTGCCACCAGCGGCGGACTAGCGGGAGGGAGGGATACGCAGTATTTT.